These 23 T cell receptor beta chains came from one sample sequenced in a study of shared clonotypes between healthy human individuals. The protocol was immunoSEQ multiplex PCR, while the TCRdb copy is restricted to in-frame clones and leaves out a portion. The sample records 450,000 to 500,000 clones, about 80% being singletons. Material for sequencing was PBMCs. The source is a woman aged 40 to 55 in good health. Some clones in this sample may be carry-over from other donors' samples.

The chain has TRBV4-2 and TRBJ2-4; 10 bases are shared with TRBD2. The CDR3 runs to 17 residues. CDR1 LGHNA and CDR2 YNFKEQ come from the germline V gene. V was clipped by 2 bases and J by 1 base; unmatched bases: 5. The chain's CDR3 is CASSQNPGLAAKNIQYF. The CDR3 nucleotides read TGTGCCAGCAGCCAAAACCCGGGACTAGCGGCCAAAAACATTCAGTACTTC.

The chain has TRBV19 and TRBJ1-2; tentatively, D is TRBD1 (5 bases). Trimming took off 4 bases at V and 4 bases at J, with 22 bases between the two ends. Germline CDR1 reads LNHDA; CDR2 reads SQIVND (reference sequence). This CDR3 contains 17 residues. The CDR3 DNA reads TGTGCCAGTAGTACCTCCTTAATGGGGGGGGTAGGCTATGGCTACACCTTC. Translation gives CASSTSLMGGVGYGYTF.

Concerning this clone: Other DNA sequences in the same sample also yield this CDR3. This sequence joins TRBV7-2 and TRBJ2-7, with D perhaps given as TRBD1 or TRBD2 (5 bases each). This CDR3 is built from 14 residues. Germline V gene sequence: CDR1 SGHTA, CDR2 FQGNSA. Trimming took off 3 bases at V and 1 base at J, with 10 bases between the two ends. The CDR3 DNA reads TGTGCCAGCAGCTTTCGGGACGGATCCTACGAGCAGTACTTC. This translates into CASSFRDGSYEQYF.

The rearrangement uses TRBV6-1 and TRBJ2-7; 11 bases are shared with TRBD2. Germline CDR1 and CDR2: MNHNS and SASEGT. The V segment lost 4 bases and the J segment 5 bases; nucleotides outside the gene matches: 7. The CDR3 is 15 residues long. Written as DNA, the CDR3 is TGTGCCAGCAGTGCCCGACTAGCGGGAACCCACGAGCAGTACTTC. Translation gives CASSARLAGTHEQYF.

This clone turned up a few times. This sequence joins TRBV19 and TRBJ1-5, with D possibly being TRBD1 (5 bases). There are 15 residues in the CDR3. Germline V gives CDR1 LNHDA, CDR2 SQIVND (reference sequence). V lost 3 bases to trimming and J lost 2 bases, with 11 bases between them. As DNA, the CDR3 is TGTGCCAGTAGTATTCAGGGTGGAGGCAATCAGCCCCAGCATTTT. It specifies CASSIQGGGNQPQHF.

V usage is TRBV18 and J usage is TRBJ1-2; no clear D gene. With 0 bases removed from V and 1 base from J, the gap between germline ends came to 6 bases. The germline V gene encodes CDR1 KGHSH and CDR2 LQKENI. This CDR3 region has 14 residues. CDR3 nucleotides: TGTGCCAGCTCACCACCGCACAGTAACTATGGCTACACCTTC. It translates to CASSPPHSNYGYTF.

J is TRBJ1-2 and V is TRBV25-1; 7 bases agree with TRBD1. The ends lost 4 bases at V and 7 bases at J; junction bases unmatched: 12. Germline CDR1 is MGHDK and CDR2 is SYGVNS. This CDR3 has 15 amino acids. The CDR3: CASSATGTAPVGYTF. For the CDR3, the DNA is TGTGCCAGCAGTGCCACTGGGACAGCCCCCGTTGGCTACACCTTC.

The CDR3 loop reads CASRLCLGRWNEQFF. The CDR3 bases are TGTGCAAGTCGCTTATGTCTTGGCAGGTGGAATGAGCAGTTCTTC. The rearrangement links TRBV12-2 to TRBJ2-1; the table gives TRBD1 as D, unverified against the DNA. TRBV12-2 is designated a pseudogene. This CDR3 is built from 15 residues.

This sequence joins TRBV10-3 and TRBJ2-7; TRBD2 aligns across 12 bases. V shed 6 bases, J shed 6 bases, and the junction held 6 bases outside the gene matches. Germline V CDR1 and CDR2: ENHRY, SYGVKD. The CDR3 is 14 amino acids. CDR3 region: CAISILAGGLEQYF. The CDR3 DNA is TGTGCCATCAGCATACTAGCGGGAGGCCTCGAGCAGTACTTC.

The CDR3, as DNA: TGTGCCAGCAGTGAATTAGTCCGGAACACAGATACGCAGTATTTT. Translation gives CASSELVRNTDTQYF. The chain combines TRBV2 with TRBJ2-3; D ambiguous. The CDR3 extends over 15 amino acids. Per germline, CDR1 SNHLY and CDR2 FYNNEI. V was cut by 2 bases and J by 2 bases, with 11 bases left in between.

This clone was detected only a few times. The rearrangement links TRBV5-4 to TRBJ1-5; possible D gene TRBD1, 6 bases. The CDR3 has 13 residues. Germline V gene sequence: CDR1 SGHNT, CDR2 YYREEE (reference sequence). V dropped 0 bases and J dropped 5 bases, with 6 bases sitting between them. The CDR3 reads CASSLAGDQPQHF. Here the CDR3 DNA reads TGTGCCAGCAGCTTGGCAGGGGATCAGCCCCAGCATTTT.

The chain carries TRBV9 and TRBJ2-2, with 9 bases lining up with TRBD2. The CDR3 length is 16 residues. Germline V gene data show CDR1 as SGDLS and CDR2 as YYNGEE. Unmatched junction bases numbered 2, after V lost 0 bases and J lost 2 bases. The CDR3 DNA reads TGTGCCAGCAGCGTAGAACTAGCGGGTAACACCGGGGAGCTGTTTTTT. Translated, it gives CASSVELAGNTGELFF.

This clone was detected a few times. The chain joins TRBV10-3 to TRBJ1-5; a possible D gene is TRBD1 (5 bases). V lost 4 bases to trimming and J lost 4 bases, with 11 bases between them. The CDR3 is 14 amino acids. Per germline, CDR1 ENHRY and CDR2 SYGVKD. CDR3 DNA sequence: TGTGCCATCAGTGGGCCCGGGACGAATCAGCCCCAGCATTTT. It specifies CAISGPGTNQPQHF.

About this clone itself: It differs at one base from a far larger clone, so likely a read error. DNA of the CDR3: TGCGCCAGCAGCTCTGCGGGGGCGAAGGGGACCCAGTACTTC. Translation: CASSSAGAKGTQYF. The V gene is TRBV5-1, the J gene TRBJ2-5, with D maybe TRBD2 (7 bases). Trimming cost V 3 bases and J 7 bases, with 16 bases left between them. The germline V gene has CDR1 SGHRS and CDR2 YFSETQ. CDR3 length: 14 residues.

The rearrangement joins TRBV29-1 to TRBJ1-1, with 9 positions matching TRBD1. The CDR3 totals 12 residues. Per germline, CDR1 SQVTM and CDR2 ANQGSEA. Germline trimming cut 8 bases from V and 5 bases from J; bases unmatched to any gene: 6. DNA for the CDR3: TGCAGCTGGTTGACAGGGGGAACTGAAGCTTTCTTT. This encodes CSWLTGGTEAFF.

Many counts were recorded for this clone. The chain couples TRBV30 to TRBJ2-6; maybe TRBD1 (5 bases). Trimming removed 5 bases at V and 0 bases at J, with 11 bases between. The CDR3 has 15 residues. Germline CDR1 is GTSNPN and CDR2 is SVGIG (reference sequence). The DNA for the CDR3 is TGTGCCTGGGGTACCGACAGCTCTGGGGCCAACGTCCTGACTTTC. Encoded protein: CAWGTDSSGANVLTF. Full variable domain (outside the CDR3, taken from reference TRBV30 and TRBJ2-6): SQTIHQWPATLVQPVGSPLSLECTVEGTSNPNLYWYRQAAGRGLQLLFYSVGIGQISSEVPQNLSASRPQDRQFILSSKKLLLSDSGFYLCAWGTDSSGANVLTFGAGSRLTVL.

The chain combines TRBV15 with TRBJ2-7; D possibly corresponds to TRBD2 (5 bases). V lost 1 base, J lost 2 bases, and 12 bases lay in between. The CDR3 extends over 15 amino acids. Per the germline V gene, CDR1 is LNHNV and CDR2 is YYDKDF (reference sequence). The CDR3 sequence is CATSRVQRSPYEQYF. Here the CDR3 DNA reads TGTGCCACCAGCAGAGTTCAGCGGAGCCCCTACGAGCAGTACTTC. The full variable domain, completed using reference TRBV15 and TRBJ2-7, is DAMVIQNPRYQVTQFGKPVTLSCSQTLNHNVMYWYQQKSSQAPKLLFHYYDKDFNNEADTPDNFQSRRPNTSFCFLDIRSPGLGDTAMYLCATSRVQRSPYEQYFGPGTRLTVT.

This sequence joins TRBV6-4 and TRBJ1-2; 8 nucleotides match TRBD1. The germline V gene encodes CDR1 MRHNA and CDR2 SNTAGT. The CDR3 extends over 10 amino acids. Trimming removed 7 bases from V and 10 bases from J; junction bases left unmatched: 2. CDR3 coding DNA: TGTGCCAGCACCCAGGGGGCCTACACCTTC. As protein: CASTQGAYTF.

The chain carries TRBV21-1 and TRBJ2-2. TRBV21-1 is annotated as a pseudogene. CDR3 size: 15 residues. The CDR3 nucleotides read TGTGCCAGCAGCAAAGCGGGATATTTCACCGGGGAGCTGTTTTTT. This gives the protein CASSKAGYFTGELFF.

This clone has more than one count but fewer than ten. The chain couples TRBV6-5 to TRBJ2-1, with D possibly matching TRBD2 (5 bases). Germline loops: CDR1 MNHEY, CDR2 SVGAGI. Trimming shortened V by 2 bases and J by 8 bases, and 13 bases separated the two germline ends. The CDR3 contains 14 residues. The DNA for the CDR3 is TGTGCCAGCAGTTACAATCGTGCCGGGGATGAGCAGTTCTTC. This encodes CASSYNRAGDEQFF.

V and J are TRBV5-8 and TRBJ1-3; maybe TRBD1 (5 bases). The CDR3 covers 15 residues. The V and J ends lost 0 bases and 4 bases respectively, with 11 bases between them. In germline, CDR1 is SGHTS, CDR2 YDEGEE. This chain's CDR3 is CASSLVGTYGNTIYF. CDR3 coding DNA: TGTGCCAGCAGCTTGGTTGGGACGTACGGAAACACCATATATTTT. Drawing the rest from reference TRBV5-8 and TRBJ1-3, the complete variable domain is EAGVTQSPTHLIKTRGQQATLRCSPISGHTSVYWYQQALGLGLQFLLWYDEGEERNRGNFPPRFSGRQFPNYSSELNVNALELEDSALYLCASSLVGTYGNTIYFGEGSWLTVV.

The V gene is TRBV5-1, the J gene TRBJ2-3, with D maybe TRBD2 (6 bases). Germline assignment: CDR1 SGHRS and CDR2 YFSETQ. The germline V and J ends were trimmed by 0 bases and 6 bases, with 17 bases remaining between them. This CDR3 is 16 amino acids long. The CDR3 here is CASSLGFGGAVDTQYF. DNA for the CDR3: TGCGCCAGCAGCTTGGGGTTTGGAGGGGCGGTTGATACGCAGTATTTT.

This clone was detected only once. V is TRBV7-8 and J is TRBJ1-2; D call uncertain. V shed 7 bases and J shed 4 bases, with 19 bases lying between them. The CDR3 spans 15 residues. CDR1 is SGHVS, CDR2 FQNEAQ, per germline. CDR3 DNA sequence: TGTGCCAGCACGCCCGAGCGGGTGAAATTCTATGGCTACACCTTC. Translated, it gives CASTPERVKFYGYTF.